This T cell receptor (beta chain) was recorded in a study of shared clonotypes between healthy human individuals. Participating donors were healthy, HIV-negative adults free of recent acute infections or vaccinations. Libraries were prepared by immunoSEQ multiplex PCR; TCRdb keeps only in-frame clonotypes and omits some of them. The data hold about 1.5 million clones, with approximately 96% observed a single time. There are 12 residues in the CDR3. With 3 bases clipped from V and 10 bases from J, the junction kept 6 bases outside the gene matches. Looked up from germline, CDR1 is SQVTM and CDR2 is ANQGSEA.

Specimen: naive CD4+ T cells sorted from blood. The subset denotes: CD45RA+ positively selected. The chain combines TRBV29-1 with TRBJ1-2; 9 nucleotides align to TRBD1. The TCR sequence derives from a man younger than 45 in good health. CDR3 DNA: TGCAGCGTTGATACAGGGGGCGGTGACTACACCTTC. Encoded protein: CSVDTGGGDYTF.